This T cell receptor beta chain was sequenced during a study of lymphopenia after photon versus proton radiotherapy. Assay used: immunoSEQ multiplex PCR; TCRdb lists only in-frame clones, some missing. This sample has tens of thousands of clones, with roughly nine tenths found just once. J was trimmed by 6 bases and V by 4 bases; bases with no gene match: 8. This CDR3 comprises 15 residues. CDR1 and CDR2 (germline): MNHNS, SASEGT. About this clone itself: Antigen specificity is unknown.

Study-level results: Oligoclonal CD8+ Temra expansion after nadir drove photon patients' diversity drop.

The sequenced sample was peripheral blood, obtained from a patient treated with photon-based radiotherapy. The receptor was isolated from a woman aged 45 to 65 with cholangiocarcinoma. This chain uses TRBV6-1 with TRBJ1-4; 7 nucleotides line up with TRBD1. The CDR3 loop reads CASSGGDSSYEKLFF. CDR3 DNA sequence: TGTGCCAGCAGTGGAGGGGACAGCTCGTATGAAAAACTGTTTTTT.